Below are 17 T cell receptor beta chains sequenced from a single sample in a study of blood T cell repertoires in COVID-19. Generated by immunoSEQ multiplex PCR, the TCRdb table keeps only in-frame clones and is missing some. Of tens of thousands of clones in the sample, approximately 80% were seen once. What was sequenced was peripheral blood. The receptors were gathered from a human donor in a cohort sampled during active COVID-19.

This clone was seen more than once but under ten times. This rearrangement joins TRBV7-2 to TRBJ2-5, with TRBD1 as a possible D gene (6 bases). The V gene's germline CDR1 is SGHTA and CDR2 FQGNSA. The CDR3 extends over 14 amino acids. V lost 8 bases and J lost 4, with 17 bases in between. This CDR3 reads CASLFRGGAETQYF. Here the CDR3 DNA reads TGTGCCAGCTTATTCAGAGGGGGAGCAGAGACCCAGTACTTC.

The chain uses TRBV5-4 and TRBJ2-3; TRBD1 is a possible D gene (6 bases). Germline CDR1 reads SGHNT; CDR2 reads YYREEE (reference sequence). The CDR3 is 14 amino acids. V was cut by 4 bases and J by 0 bases, with 9 bases left in between. The CDR3 coding sequence is TGTGCCAGCAGCCGCAGGGGAAGCACAGATACGCAGTATTTT. Protein product: CASSRRGSTDTQYF.

This clone was recorded once. The chain couples TRBV27 to TRBJ2-1; 13 positions agree with TRBD2. V shed 4 bases, J shed 6 bases, and the junction held 9 bases outside the gene matches. The CDR3 has 17 residues. The germline gives CDR1 MNHEY, CDR2 SMNVEV (reference sequence). The CDR3 spells CASSSILLAGGLNEQFF. The CDR3 DNA sequence: TGTGCCAGCAGTTCGATCTTACTAGCGGGGGGGCTCAATGAGCAGTTCTTC.

This clone has just a few counts. DNA of the CDR3: TGTGCCAGCAGACTACAGGGGGCCAAGAATTCACCCCTCCACTTT. Amino acids: CASRLQGAKNSPLHF. This rearrangement joins TRBV3-1 (or the pseudogene TRBV3-2) to TRBJ1-6; 9 nucleotides align to TRBD1. The CDR3 is 15 amino acids. Germline-derived CDR1 and CDR2 are LGHDT and YNNKEL (reference sequence). J was trimmed by 7 bases and V by 6 bases; bases with no gene match: 7.

The V and J genes are TRBV7-3 and TRBJ2-2; no definite D call. The CDR3 consists of 13 residues. With 4 bases removed from V and 0 bases from J, the gap between germline ends came to 3 bases. The germline V gene encodes CDR1 SGHTA and CDR2 FQGTGA. The CDR3 DNA reads TGTGCCAGCAGCTCCTCGAACACCGGGGAGCTGTTTTTT. Its protein is CASSSSNTGELFF.

This clone occurred a few times. The V and J genes are TRBV2 and TRBJ1-5; 7 bases fit TRBD1. V dropped 0 bases and J dropped 12; count of bases not matched to a gene: 2. The CDR3 has 12 residues. CDR1 SNHLY and CDR2 FYNNEI come from the germline V gene. In DNA form, the CDR3 reads TGTGCCAGCAGTGAAGCCGGGACAGACCAGCATTTT. Protein sequence: CASSEAGTDQHF.

The V call is TRBV9, the J call TRBJ2-2; 10 nucleotides align to TRBD2. From germline, CDR1 is SGDLS and CDR2 YYNGEE. The V and J ends lost 3 bases and 6 bases, in that order; junction bases with no gene match: 5. The CDR3 has 15 amino acids. The CDR3 here is CASSARTSGAGELFF. In nucleotides, the CDR3 is TGTGCCAGCAGCGCCCGGACTAGCGGAGCCGGGGAGCTGTTTTTT.

This clone was detected only once. This chain joins TRBV5-6 and TRBJ1-3; 10 nucleotides match TRBD1. V shed 2 bases and J 8 bases; nucleotides not matched to a gene: 10. The germline V gene encodes CDR1 SGHDT and CDR2 YYEEEE. This CDR3 contains 16 residues. CDR3: CASSLSGQGSQYTIYF. The CDR3 bases are TGTGCCAGCAGCTTATCGGGACAGGGGTCTCAGTACACCATATATTTT.

This sequence joins TRBV7-9 and TRBJ2-7; D perhaps matches TRBD2 (5 bases). This CDR3 is built from 16 residues. Trimming stripped 5 bases from V and 3 bases from J, with 20 bases between. Germline V gene data show CDR1 as SEHNR and CDR2 as FQNEAQ (reference sequence). The CDR3 loop reads CASSPARLPGGYEQYF. The CDR3 region has the DNA TGTGCCAGCAGCCCCGCTAGGCTCCCCGGAGGCTACGAGCAGTACTTC.

The chain uses TRBV4-2 and TRBJ2-3; TRBD2 matches at 8 bases. This CDR3 has 15 residues. Trimming took 4 bases from V and 5 from J; bases not matched to a gene: 8. CDR1 is LGHNA, CDR2 YNFKEQ, per germline. The CDR3 DNA follows: TGTGCCAGCAGCCCGGCGGGGGGCGCGGTAGATACGCAGTATTTT. Its translation: CASSPAGGAVDTQYF.

The chain joins TRBV7-2 to TRBJ1-2; no definite D call. Trimming stripped 0 bases from V and 3 bases from J, with 5 bases between. This CDR3 spans 13 amino acids. Germline loops: CDR1 SGHTA, CDR2 FQGNSA. In DNA, the CDR3 is TGTGCCAGCAGCTTAGCTAGTGACTATGGCTACACCTTC. Protein: CASSLASDYGYTF.

This sequence joins TRBV25-1 and TRBJ2-7; 8 bases agree with TRBD1. The CDR3 spans 12 residues. V gave up 9 bases and J gave up 2 bases; unmatched junction bases: 3. Per germline, CDR1 MGHDK and CDR2 SYGVNS. CDR3 in amino acids: CASATGAYEQYF. The CDR3 bases are TGTGCCAGTGCGACAGGGGCCTACGAGCAGTACTTC.

The CDR3 sequence is CASSLVGGETQYF. DNA for the CDR3: TGTGCCAGCAGCTTAGTGGGGGGGGAGACCCAGTACTTC. This sequence joins TRBV11-3 and TRBJ2-5, with 7 bases lining up with TRBD2. Germline V gene sequence: CDR1 SGHNT, CDR2 YENEEA. The V and J ends lost 1 base and 5 bases, in that order; junction bases with no gene match: 1. CDR3 length: 13 amino acids.

The chain is built from TRBV6-6 and TRBJ2-2; perhaps TRBD1 as D (6 bases). The CDR3 spans 15 residues. Germline values: CDR1 MNHNY, CDR2 SVGAGI (reference sequence). V was pared by 5 bases and J by 5 bases, with 15 bases between. The CDR3 reads CASSPQGIVTGELFF. The CDR3 region has the DNA TGTGCCAGCAGTCCACAGGGAATTGTGACCGGGGAGCTGTTTTTT.

This chain joins TRBV25-1 and TRBJ2-2; tentative D call: TRBD2 (5 bases). This CDR3 region has 16 residues. Germline V gene lookup returns CDR1 MGHDK and CDR2 SYGVNS. Trimming removed 5 bases from V and 2 bases from J, with 15 bases in between. As DNA, the CDR3 is TGTGCCAGCAGTAGGAAGGACTCCCCCAACACCGGGGAGCTGTTTTTT. Protein product: CASSRKDSPNTGELFF.

This clone has a single count. The chain recombines TRBV28 with TRBJ1-1; D is uncertain. This CDR3 region has 13 residues. Trimming left V 2 bases short and J 4 bases short, with 8 bases between. Germline CDR1 and CDR2: MDHEN and SYDVKM. CDR3 residues: CASSLDIRTEAFF. DNA of the CDR3: TGTGCCAGCAGTTTAGACATACGCACTGAAGCTTTCTTT.

The rearrangement links TRBV7-3 to TRBJ2-3, with D possibly matching TRBD1 (6 bases). CDR3 length equals 13 residues. Trimming left V 3 bases short and J 4 bases short, with 8 bases between. CDR1 and CDR2 from the germline V gene are SGHTA and FQGTGA. CDR3 region: CASSFRGSDTQYF. For the CDR3, the DNA is TGTGCCAGCAGCTTCAGGGGTTCAGATACGCAGTATTTT.